Presented here are 8 T cell receptor beta chains from one specimen sequenced in a study of T cells in women clearing cervical HPV infection. The assay was immunoSEQ multiplex PCR, and TCRdb's table has in-frame clones only and misses some. This table lists around 35,000 clones. Material for sequencing was blood buffy coat. All receptors derive from a woman aged 18 to 75 with a cervical HPV16 infection that either progressed to CIN3+ or cleared (not recorded which).

Turning to this clone: The CDR3 end falls 3 residues outside the read, so it is completed with the germline J gene. This chain joins TRBV7-3 and TRBJ2-1, with D unclear. V was trimmed by 5 bases and J by 0 bases, leaving 8 bases between them. Germline V CDR1 and CDR2: SGHTA, FQGTGA. This CDR3 is built from 14 residues. The CDR3 bases that were read are TGTGCCAGCAGCCCCTCCAGCTCCTACAATGAG. Protein product: CASSPSSSYNE. The entire CDR3 reads CASSPSSSYNEQFF. Drawing the rest from reference TRBV7-3 and TRBJ2-1, the complete variable domain is GAGVSQTPSNKVTEKGKYVELRCDPISGHTALYWYRQSLGQGPEFLIYFQGTGAADDSGLPNDRFFAVRPEGSVSTLKIQRTERGDSAVYLCASSPSSSYNEQFFGPGTRLTVL.

About this clone: The read is 3 residues too short to cover the CDR3 end, so that end is filled in from the germline J gene. V usage is TRBV29-1 and J usage is TRBJ2-7, with 7 bases lining up with TRBD1. The CDR3 extends over 12 amino acids. The germline V gene encodes CDR1 SQVTM and CDR2 ANQGSEA. Unmatched junction bases numbered 4, after V lost 8 bases and J lost 0 bases. CDR3 bases read: TGCAGCACCCGGGACAGCTCCTACGAG. Translation: CSTRDSSYE. In full, the CDR3 is CSTRDSSYEQYF.

A remark on this clone: The observed sequence ends 3 residues before the CDR3 terminus, with the missing tail filled in from the germline J gene. The rearrangement links TRBV15 to TRBJ2-1; TRBD2 agrees at 14 bases. The V segment lost 5 bases and the J segment 7 bases; nucleotides outside the gene matches: 13. Germline V gene data show CDR1 as LNHNV and CDR2 as YYDKDF (reference sequence). This CDR3 region has 18 residues. The CDR3 loop reads CATSAGARLAGGPNEQFF. The covered CDR3 bases are TGTGCCACCAGCGCGGGCGCCAGACTAGCGGGGGGGCCTAATGAG.

Worth noting for this clone: The read ends 3 residues before the CDR3 terminus; that terminus is restored from the germline J gene. This chain connects TRBV6-2 or TRBV6-3 to TRBJ1-2, with no clear D. CDR1 is MNHEY and CDR2 is SVGEGT in the germline V gene. The CDR3 is 14 amino acids. V was trimmed by 6 bases and J by 6 bases, leaving 17 bases between them. CDR3 protein: CASSIFGGVHGYTF. The DNA read from the CDR3 is TGTGCCAGCAGCATCTTCGGCGGGGTACATGGC.

A remark on this clone: The CDR3 extends 3 residues past the end of the read, so its final part is completed from the germline J gene. The chain joins TRBV20-1 to TRBJ2-1; D unclear. The CDR3 has 12 residues. Germline V lookup: CDR1 DFQATT, CDR2 SNEGSKA (reference sequence). V was clipped by 5 bases and J by 7 bases, with 12 bases between them. CDR3 amino acids: CSAPPSRNEQFF. The part of the CDR3 DNA that was read is TGCAGTGCTCCGCCCTCGAGGAATGAG.

Notes on this clone: The read is 3 residues too short to cover the CDR3 end, so that end is filled in from the germline J gene. The chain is built from TRBV7-2 and TRBJ1-5; D may be TRBD1 (5 bases). The CDR3 is 16 residues long. V lost 0 bases to trimming and J lost 6 bases, with 15 bases between them. Germline assignment: CDR1 SGHTA and CDR2 FQGNSA. The CDR3: CASSLAEQGSGQPQHF. The CDR3 DNA, read in part, is TGTGCCAGCAGCTTAGCTGAGCAGGGCTCAGGTCAGCCC.

Comment on this clone: Sequencing ends 3 residues short of the CDR3 end; the germline J gene provides the rest. V and J are TRBV2 and TRBJ2-5, with a possible D match to TRBD2 (5 bases). Germline CDR1 is SNHLY and CDR2 is FYNNEI. V was trimmed by 2 bases and J by 4 bases, leaving 8 bases between them. The CDR3 consists of 13 residues. CDR3 bases read: TGTGCCAGCAGTGAAAGAGGGTTAGAGACC. Translating gives CASSERGLET. The full CDR3 protein is CASSERGLETQYF.

About this clone: The read gets to within 3 residues of the CDR3 end, and the germline J gene fills in the rest. The chain uses TRBV18 and TRBJ1-1, with 9 bases identical to TRBD1. The V segment lost 6 bases and the J segment 5 bases; nucleotides outside the gene matches: 10. The CDR3 totals 15 residues. Germline CDR1 and CDR2: KGHSH and LQKENI. The covered CDR3 bases are TGTGCCAGCTCTCCGGGACAGGGTAGATTGACTGAA. It encodes CASSPGQGRLTE. The whole CDR3 is CASSPGQGRLTEAFF.